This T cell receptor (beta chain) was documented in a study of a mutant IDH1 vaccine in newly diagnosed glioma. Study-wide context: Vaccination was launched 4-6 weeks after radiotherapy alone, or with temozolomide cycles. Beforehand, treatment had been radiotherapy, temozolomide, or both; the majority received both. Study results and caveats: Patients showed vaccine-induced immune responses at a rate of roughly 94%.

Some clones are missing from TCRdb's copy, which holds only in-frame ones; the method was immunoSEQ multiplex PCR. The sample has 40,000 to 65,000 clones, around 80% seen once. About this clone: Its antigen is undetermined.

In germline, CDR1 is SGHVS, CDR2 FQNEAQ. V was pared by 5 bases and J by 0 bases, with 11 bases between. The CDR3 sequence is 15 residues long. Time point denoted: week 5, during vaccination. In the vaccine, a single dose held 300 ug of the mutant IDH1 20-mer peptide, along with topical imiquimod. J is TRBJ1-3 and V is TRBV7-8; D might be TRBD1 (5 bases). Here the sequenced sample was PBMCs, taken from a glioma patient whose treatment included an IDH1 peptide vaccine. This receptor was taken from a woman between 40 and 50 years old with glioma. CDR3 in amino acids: CASSPRQNSGNTIYF. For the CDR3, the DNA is TGTGCCAGCAGCCCCCGACAGAACTCTGGAAACACCATATATTTT. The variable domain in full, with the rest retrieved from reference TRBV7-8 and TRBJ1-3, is GAGVSQSPRYKVAKRGQDVALRCDPISGHVSLFWYQQALGQGPEFLTYFQNEAQLDKSGLPSDRFFAERPEGSVSTLKIQRTQQEDSAVYLCASSPRQNSGNTIYFGEGSWLTVV.